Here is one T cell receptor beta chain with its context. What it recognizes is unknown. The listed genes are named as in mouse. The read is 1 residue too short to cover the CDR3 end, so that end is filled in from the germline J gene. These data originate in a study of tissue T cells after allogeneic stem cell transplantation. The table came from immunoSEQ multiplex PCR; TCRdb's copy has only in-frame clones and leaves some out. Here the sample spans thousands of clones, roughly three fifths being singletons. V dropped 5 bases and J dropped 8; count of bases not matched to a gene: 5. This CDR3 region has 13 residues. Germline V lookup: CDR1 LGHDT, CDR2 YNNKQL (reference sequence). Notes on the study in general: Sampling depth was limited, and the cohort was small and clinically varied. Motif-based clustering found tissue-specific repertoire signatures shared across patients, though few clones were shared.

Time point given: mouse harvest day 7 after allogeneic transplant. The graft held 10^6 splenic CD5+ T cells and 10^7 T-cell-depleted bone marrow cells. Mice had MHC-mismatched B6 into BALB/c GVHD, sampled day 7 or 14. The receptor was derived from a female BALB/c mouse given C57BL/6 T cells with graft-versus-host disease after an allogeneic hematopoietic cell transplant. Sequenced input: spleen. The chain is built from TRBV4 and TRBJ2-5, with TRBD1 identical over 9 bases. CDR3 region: CASSPDRGGTQYF. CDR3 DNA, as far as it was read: TGTGCCAGCAGCCCCGACAGGGGGGGCACCCAGTAC. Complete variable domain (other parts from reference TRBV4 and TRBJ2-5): ETAVFQTPNYHVTQVGNEVSFNCKQTLGHDTMYWYKQDSKKLLKIMFSYNNKQLIVNETVPRRFSPQSSDKAHLNLRIKSVEPEDSAVYLCASSPDRGGTQYFGPGTRLLVL.